This is a list of T cell receptor beta chains from one sample in a study of T cell responses to AZD1222 COVID-19 vaccine. TCRdb's table, derived via immunoSEQ multiplex PCR, lists solely in-frame clones and lacks some. The sample consists of around 60,000 clones, around nine tenths of them appearing once. The sequences come from peripheral blood, collected on day 0 of AZD1222 vaccination. These receptors were obtained from an adult in good health. CDR3s include the opening cysteine and the closing phenylalanine or tryptophan. The order of the fields is V gene, clone size, J gene, D gene, CDR3 protein, CDR3 DNA. The D gene is left open where the match is weak. Size values are once, few and many counts, or a class for expanded clones, and some rows have none.

>TRBV19|NA|TRBJ1-1|NA
CASSIDRGRGIFGGEAFF
TGTGCCAGTAGTATAGATCGGGGGAGGGGCATCTTTGGCGGTGAAGCTTTCTTT
>TRBV5-1|few|TRBJ2-3|TRBD2
CASSFRGAGVADTQYF
TGCGCCAGCAGCTTCCGGGGAGCGGGGGTAGCAGATACGCAGTATTTT
>TRBV2|NA|TRBJ1-2|NA
CASREGRRYGYTF
TGTGCCAGCAGAGAGGGGCGACGCTATGGCTACACCTTC
>TRBV6-5|once|TRBJ2-3|NA
CASSREDTHPDTQYF
TGTGCCAGCAGTCGAGAGGACACCCACCCAGATACGCAGTATTTT
>TRBV6-9|NA|TRBJ2-1|NA
CASSYGNEQFF
TGTGCCAGCAGTTACGGCAATGAGCAGTTCTTC
>TRBV14|NA|TRBJ2-5|TRBD2
CASSHNPGLAFTRETQYF
TGTGCCAGCAGCCACAACCCGGGACTAGCTTTTACCAGAGAGACCCAGTACTTC
>TRBV5-1|NA|TRBJ2-3|NA
CASRGGTTDTQYF
TGCGCCAGCCGTGGCGGGACCACAGATACGCAGTATTTT
>TRBV5-6|NA|TRBJ1-6|TRBD1
CASSQGTGYNSPLHF
TGTGCCAGCAGCCAGGGGACAGGTTATAATTCACCCCTCCACTTT
>TRBV11-2|NA|TRBJ1-1|TRBD1
CASSLTYRGHTEAFF
TGTGCCAGCAGCCTGACCTACAGGGGGCACACTGAAGCTTTCTTT
>TRBV6-5|NA|TRBJ1-3|NA
CASSRGGSSGNTIYF
TGTGCCAGCTCCCGGGGTGGAAGCTCTGGAAACACCATATATTTT
>TRBV5-6|NA|TRBJ2-3|TRBD2
CASSPSTGGMDTQYF
TGTGCCAGCAGCCCCTCGACGGGGGGAATGGATACGCAGTATTTT
>TRBV15|NA|TRBJ2-3|NA
CATSRGSGKDTQYF
TGTGCCACCAGCAGGGGCTCGGGCAAAGATACGCAGTATTTT
>TRBV2|NA|TRBJ2-1|TRBD2
CASSEGLAGSYNEQFF
TGTGCCAGCAGTGAAGGACTAGCGGGGTCCTACAATGAGCAGTTCTTC
>TRBV3-1/TRBV3-2|NA|TRBJ1-3|TRBD1
CASSHRGASQNTIYF
TGTGCCAGCAGCCACAGGGGGGCCTCACAAAACACCATATATTTT
>TRBV5-1|NA|TRBJ1-1|TRBD1
CASSSGQGAYTEAFF
TGCGCCAGCAGCTCCGGACAGGGGGCCTACACTGAAGCTTTCTTT
>TRBV7-2|NA|TRBJ1-2|NA
CASSLDWGQGLGYTF
TGTGCCAGCAGCTTAGATTGGGGCCAGGGCCTGGGCTACACCTTC
>TRBV2|NA|TRBJ1-4|NA
CASSAWGNEKLFF
TGTGCCAGCTCTGCCTGGGGGAATGAAAAACTGTTTTTT
>TRBV5-1|NA|TRBJ1-1|NA
CASSLGVGANTEAFF
TGCGCCAGCAGCTTGGGGGTGGGGGCGAACACTGAAGCTTTCTTT
>TRBV14|NA|TRBJ1-1|NA
CASGRHTNTEAFF
TGTGCCAGTGGCAGGCACACGAACACTGAAGCTTTCTTT
>TRBV14|NA|TRBJ2-3|NA
CASSQDLVADTQYF
TGTGCCAGCAGCCAAGATCTTGTAGCAGATACGCAGTATTTT
>TRBV3-1/TRBV3-2|NA|TRBJ2-1|TRBD1
CASRTGTAYYNEQFF
TGTGCCAGCAGAACCGGGACAGCCTACTACAATGAGCAGTTCTTC
>TRBV27|NA|TRBJ1-1|NA
CASSFRPATEAFF
TGTGCCAGCAGTTTTCGGCCGGCGACTGAAGCTTTCTTT
>TRBV11-2|NA|TRBJ2-3|NA
CASSYLTDTQYF
TGTGCCAGCAGCTACCTAACAGATACGCAGTATTTT
>TRBV6-1|NA|TRBJ1-3|NA
CASSEGDIGNTIYF
TGTGCCAGCAGTGAAGGGGACATAGGAAACACCATATATTTT
>TRBV29-1|once|TRBJ1-2|NA
CSVWSNYGYTF
TGCAGCGTTTGGTCAAACTATGGCTACACCTTC
>TRBV30|NA|TRBJ1-6|NA
CAWSVGMSGSPLHF
TGTGCCTGGAGTGTAGGGATGAGTGGTTCACCCCTCCACTTT